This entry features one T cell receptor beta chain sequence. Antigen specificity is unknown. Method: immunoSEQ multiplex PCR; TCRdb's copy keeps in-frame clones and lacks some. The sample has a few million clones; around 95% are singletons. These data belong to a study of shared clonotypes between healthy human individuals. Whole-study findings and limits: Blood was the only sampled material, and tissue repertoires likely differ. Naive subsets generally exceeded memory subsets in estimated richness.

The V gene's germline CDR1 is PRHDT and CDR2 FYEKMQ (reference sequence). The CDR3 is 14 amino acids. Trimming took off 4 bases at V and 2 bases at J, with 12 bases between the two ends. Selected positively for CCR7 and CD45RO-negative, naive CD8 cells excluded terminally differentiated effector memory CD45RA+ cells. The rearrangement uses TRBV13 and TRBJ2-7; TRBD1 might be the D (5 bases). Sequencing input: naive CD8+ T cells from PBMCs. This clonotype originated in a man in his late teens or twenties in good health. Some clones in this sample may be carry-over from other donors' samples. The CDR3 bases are TGTGCCAGCAGCTCATCTAGGACACCCTACGAGCAGTACTTC. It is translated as CASSSSRTPYEQYF.